This T cell receptor beta chain was profiled in a study of blood T cells in healthy people across ages. Every donor contributed 8 to 10 milliliters of peripheral blood by blood draw. Then a second PCR, running about 6 to 12 cycles, was carried out with a sample-barcoded 5' primer and a J-beta primer mix. Every single cDNA molecule received a tag from a template-switch adaptor with 12 random nucleotides. TCRdb used MiXCR to reprocess the 5' RACE reads, holding one entry per CDR3 protein. The sample consists of around 870,000 distinct CDR3 sequences, about 28% of them appearing once. The CDR3 loop spans 13 amino acids. Germline V gene lookup returns CDR1 MNHEY and CDR2 SVGAGI. In regard to this clonotype: The junction departs from the called germline gene at one end, perhaps through a read error.

The sample was blood. The chain joins TRBV6-5 to TRBJ2-1, with TRBD2 matching 10 bases. The receptor's source is a woman of 80 years or more in good health. CDR3 bases: TGTGCCAGCAGTCAAACTAGCGGGAATGAGCGGTTCTTC. Translation gives CASSQTSGNERFF.